This paragraph reports one T cell receptor (beta chain). The ends were cut back, 1 base at V and 3 bases at J, with 13 bases in the middle. Germline V CDR1 and CDR2: DFQATT, SNEGSKA (reference sequence). This CDR3 has 16 amino acids. A second about 6 to 12 cycle PCR used barcoded and J-beta primers. One entry per CDR3 protein results from TCRdb running MiXCR on the 5' RACE reads. The repertoire holds about 380,000 distinct CDR3 sequences, with roughly half as singletons. The data were obtained in a study of blood T cells in healthy people across ages. The chain employs TRBV20-1 and TRBJ2-6; TRBD2 might be the D (6 bases). The receptor was isolated from a man aged 55 to 70 in good health. Material: blood. Here the CDR3 DNA reads TGCAGTGCTAGAGGCGGCGGGGTGATTGGGGCCAACGTCCTGACTTTC. As protein: CSARGGGVIGANVLTF.